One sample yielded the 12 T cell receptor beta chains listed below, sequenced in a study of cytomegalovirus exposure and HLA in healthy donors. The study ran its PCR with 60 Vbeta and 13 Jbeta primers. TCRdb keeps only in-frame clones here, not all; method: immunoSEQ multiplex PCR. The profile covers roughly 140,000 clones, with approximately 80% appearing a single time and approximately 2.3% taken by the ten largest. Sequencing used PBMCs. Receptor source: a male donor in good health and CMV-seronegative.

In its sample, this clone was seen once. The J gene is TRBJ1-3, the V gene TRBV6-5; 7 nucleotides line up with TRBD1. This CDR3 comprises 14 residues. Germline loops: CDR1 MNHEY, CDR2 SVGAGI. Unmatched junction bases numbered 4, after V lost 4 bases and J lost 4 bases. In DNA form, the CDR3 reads TGTGCCAGCAGTTTACCGGACAGGGGAAACACCATATATTTT. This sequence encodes CASSLPDRGNTIYF.

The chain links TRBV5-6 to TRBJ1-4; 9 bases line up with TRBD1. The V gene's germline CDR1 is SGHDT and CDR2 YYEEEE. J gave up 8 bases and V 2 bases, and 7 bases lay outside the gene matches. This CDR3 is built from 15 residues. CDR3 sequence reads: CASSLPGTGLEKLFF. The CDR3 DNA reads TGTGCCAGCAGCTTACCCGGGACAGGGTTGGAAAAACTGTTTTTT.

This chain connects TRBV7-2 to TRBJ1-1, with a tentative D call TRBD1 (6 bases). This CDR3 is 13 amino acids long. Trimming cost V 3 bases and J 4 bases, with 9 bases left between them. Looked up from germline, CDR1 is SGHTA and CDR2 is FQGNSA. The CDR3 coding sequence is TGTGCCAGCAGCTTGTACAGGGTCACTGAAGCTTTCTTT. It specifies CASSLYRVTEAFF.

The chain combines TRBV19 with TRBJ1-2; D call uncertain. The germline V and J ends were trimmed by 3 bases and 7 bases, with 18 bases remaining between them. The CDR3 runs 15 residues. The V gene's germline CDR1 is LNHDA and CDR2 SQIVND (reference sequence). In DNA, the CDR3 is TGTGCCAGTAGTATGGTCGTGGCGGGGAGAGGTGGCTACACCTTC. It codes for CASSMVVAGRGGYTF. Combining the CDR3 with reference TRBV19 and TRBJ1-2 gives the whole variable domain DGGITQSPKYLFRKEGQNVTLSCEQNLNHDAMYWYRQDPGQGLRLIYYSQIVNDFQKGDIAEGYSVSREKKESFPLTVTSAQKNPTAFYLCASSMVVAGRGGYTFGSGTRLTVV.

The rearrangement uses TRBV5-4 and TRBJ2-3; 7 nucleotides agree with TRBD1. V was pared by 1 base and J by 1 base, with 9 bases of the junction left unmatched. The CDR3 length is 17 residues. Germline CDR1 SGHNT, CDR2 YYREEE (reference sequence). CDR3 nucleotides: TGTGCCAGCAGCTTGTCCCCCAACAGGGGAGGCACAGATACGCAGTATTTT. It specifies CASSLSPNRGGTDTQYF.

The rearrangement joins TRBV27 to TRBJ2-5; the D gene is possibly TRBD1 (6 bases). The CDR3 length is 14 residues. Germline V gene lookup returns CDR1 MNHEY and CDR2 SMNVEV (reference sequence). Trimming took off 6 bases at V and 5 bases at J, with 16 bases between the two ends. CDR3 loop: CASRLQGNRETQYF. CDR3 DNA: TGTGCCAGCAGACTACAGGGTAACCGGGAGACCCAGTACTTC.

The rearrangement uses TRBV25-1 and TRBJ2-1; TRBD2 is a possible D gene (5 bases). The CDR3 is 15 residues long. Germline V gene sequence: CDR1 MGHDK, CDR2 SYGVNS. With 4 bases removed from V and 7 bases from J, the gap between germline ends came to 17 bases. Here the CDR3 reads CASSAILDYTNEQFF. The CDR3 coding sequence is TGTGCCAGCAGTGCAATACTAGACTACACGAATGAGCAGTTCTTC.

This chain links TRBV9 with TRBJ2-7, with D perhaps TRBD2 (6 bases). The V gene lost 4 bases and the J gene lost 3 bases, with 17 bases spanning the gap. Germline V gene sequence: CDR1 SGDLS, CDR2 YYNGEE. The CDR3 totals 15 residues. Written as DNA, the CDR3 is TGTGCCAGCAGCCAAGTGGCGGGAAAGGACTACGAGCAGTACTTC. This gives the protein CASSQVAGKDYEQYF.

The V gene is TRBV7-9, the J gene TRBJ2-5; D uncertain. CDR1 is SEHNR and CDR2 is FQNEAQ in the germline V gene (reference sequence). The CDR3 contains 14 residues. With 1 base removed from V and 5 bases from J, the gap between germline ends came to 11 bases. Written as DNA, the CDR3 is TGTGCCAGCAGCTTAGTTGAGGAATGGGAGACCCAGTACTTC. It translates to CASSLVEEWETQYF.

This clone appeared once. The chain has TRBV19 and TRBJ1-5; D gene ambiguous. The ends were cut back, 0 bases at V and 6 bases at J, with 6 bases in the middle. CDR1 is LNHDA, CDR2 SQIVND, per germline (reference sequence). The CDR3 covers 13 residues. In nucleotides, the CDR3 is TGTGCCAGTAGTATAGATCTATTTCAGCCCCAGCATTTT. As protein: CASSIDLFQPQHF.

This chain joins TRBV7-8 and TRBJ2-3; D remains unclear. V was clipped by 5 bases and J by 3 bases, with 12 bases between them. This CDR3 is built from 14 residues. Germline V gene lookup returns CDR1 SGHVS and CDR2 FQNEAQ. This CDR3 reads CASSTRPTTDTQYF. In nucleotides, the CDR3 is TGTGCCAGCAGCACGCGCCCAACGACAGATACGCAGTATTTT.

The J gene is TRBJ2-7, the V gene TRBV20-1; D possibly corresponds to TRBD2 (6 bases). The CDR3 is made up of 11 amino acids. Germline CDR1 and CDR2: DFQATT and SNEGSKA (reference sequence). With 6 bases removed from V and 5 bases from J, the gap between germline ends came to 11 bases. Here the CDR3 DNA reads TGCAGTGCCGGGGGAGTCGACGAGCAGTACTTC. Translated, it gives CSAGGVDEQYF.